The rows below give T cell receptor beta chains drawn from one sample of a study of OX40 agonist ivuxolimab in advanced cancers. Measured with immunoSEQ multiplex PCR; TCRdb has only the in-frame clones, and not every one. The sample has roughly 50,000 clones; over 80% are singletons. The sample was CD4+ or CD8+ T cells sorted from blood, taken in a trial of the OX40 agonist ivuxolimab. The receptors here all came from an adult with an advanced solid tumor such as melanoma, head and neck, liver or kidney cancer. Both conserved end residues are part of each CDR3. D genes are given only for firm matches. Clone sizes are given selectively: once, few, many, or a class where the clone is expanded.

TRBJ2-1 | TRBD1 | . | TRBV5-1 | TGCGCCAGCAGCCTCTCCGGGACAGGGAATATGTACAATGAGCAGTTCTTC | CASSLSGTGNMYNEQFF
TRBJ1-4 | TRBD1 | . | TRBV2 | TGTGCCAGCAGCCCGGACAGGAATGAAAAACTGTTTTTT | CASSPDRNEKLFF
TRBJ1-1 | . | . | TRBV6-5 | TGTGCCAGCAGTTCCAGTTGGGGGGTGAACACTGAAGCTTTCTTT | CASSSSWGVNTEAFF
TRBJ1-3 | . | once | TRBV18 | TGTGCCAGCTCTACAGGGACACCACTCTCTGGAAACACCATATATTTT | CASSTGTPLSGNTIYF
TRBJ2-1 | . | . | TRBV9 | TGTGCCAGCAGCGTTGGTGGGGGAGACTTCAGTTACAATGAGCAGTTCTTC | CASSVGGGDFSYNEQFF
TRBJ1-4 | TRBD1 | . | TRBV5-1 | TGCGCCAGCAGCGGTGACAGGGCCAATGAAAAACTGTTTTTT | CASSGDRANEKLFF
TRBJ2-7 | . | . | TRBV5-5 | TGTGCCAGCAGCCATGGGTCCTACGAGCAGTACTTC | CASSHGSYEQYF
TRBJ2-3 | . | . | TRBV5-1 | TGCGCCAGCAGCTTGGTGGCGCGGGATACGCAGTATTTT | CASSLVARDTQYF
TRBJ1-4 | . | . | TRBV2 | TGTGCCAGCAGTGATAGAGGGGGGCCCGGGAATTTGTTTTTT | CASSDRGGPGNLFF
TRBJ2-2 | . | few | TRBV5-1 | TGCGCCAGCAGCTTGTATCCCATTCTAACGCGGGAGAACACCGGGGAGCTGTTTTTT | CASSLYPILTRENTGELFF
TRBJ1-2 | TRBD1 | . | TRBV9 | TGTGCCAGCAGCACGCAGGGGGCATATGGCTACACCTTC | CASSTQGAYGYTF
TRBJ1-1 | . | . | TRBV30 | TGTGCCTGGAGTGATGGCAGGGTGAACACTGAAGCTTTCTTT | CAWSDGRVNTEAFF
TRBJ2-2 | . | . | TRBV7-3 | TGTGCCAGCAGCTTTTGGACTACGAACACCGGGGAGCTGTTTTTT | CASSFWTTNTGELFF
TRBJ1-5 | . | . | TRBV12-5 | TGTGCTAGTGGTTTGGGCGCGGGCAATCAGCCCCAGCATTTT | CASGLGAGNQPQHF
TRBJ1-3 | . | . | TRBV5-6 | TGTGCCAGCAGCCCCTACTCTGGAAACACCATATATTTT | CASSPYSGNTIYF
TRBJ2-1 | . | . | TRBV30 | TGTGCCTGGAGTGAGGGTCTTACTTCCTACAATGAGCAGTTCTTC | CAWSEGLTSYNEQFF
TRBJ2-5 | . | once | TRBV4-2 | TGTGCCAGCAGCCAAGATCGGCATCCCGGGGAGACCCAGTACTTC | CASSQDRHPGETQYF
TRBJ2-7 | . | once | TRBV5-4 | TGTGCCAGCAGCTTAGGAGGGTACTACGAGCAGTACTTC | CASSLGGYYEQYF
TRBJ2-1 | . | . | TRBV11-3 | TGTGCCAGCAGCTTAGAAGGATCGTCCAACAATGAGCAGTTCTTC | CASSLEGSSNNEQFF
TRBJ2-7 | TRBD1 | . | TRBV28 | TGTGCCAGCAGTTTATTGGGGGGACAGGGGGCGGGCGAGCAGTACTTC | CASSLLGGQGAGEQYF
TRBJ2-5 | TRBD2 | . | TRBV5-6 | TGTGCCAGCAGCTTTGGGCGGGGGTACCAAGAGACCCAGTACTTC | CASSFGRGYQETQYF
TRBJ2-5 | . | once | TRBV5-6 | TGTGCCAGCAGCTTTCAACGCTCGGGGACCCAGTACTTC | CASSFQRSGTQYF
TRBJ2-1 | . | . | TRBV10-3 | TGTGCCATCAGTGAGTCGAACGGGGGACAATACTCCTACAATGAGCAGTTCTTC | CAISESNGGQYSYNEQFF
TRBJ2-3 | . | . | TRBV5-8 | TGTGCCAGCAGCTTCTATACAGGGTCCACCACAGATACGCAGTATTTT | CASSFYTGSTTDTQYF
TRBJ2-1 | TRBD2 | . | TRBV11-2 | TGTGCCAGCAGCCCTCGGGCCTTACTAGCGGGGGGGGTATACAATGAGCAGTTCTTC | CASSPRALLAGGVYNEQFF
TRBJ1-1 | . | . | TRBV7-2 | TGTGCCAGCAGCTCACCCTCGGACACTGAAGCTTTCTTT | CASSSPSDTEAFF
TRBJ1-5 | TRBD1 | once | TRBV7-2 | TGTGCCAGCAGCCCACAGGGGGCCGGCAATCAGCCCCAGCATTTT | CASSPQGAGNQPQHF
TRBJ2-3 | . | . | TRBV2 | TGTGCCAGCAGTGCTGACACTGGGCCGCAGTATTTT | CASSADTGPQYF
TRBJ2-1 | TRBD1 | . | TRBV4-2 | TGTGCCAGCAGCCTACTGACAGGGGTAGCTCAGGATGAGCAGTTCTTC | CASSLLTGVAQDEQFF
TRBJ2-1 | . | . | TRBV2 | TGTGCCAGCAGTTTCGGTCGACTTGTGAACAATGAGCAGTTCTTC | CASSFGRLVNNEQFF
TRBJ2-2 | . | . | TRBV5-1 | TGCGCCAGCAGCTTGCAACAGCTAAACACCGGGGAGCTGTTTTTT | CASSLQQLNTGELFF
TRBJ2-7 | TRBD2 | . | TRBV11-2 | TGTGCCAGCAGCCGGATAGCAGCGGGAGGTGAGCAGTACTTC | CASSRIAAGGEQYF
TRBJ2-2 | TRBD2 | . | TRBV5-4 | TGTGCCAGCAGCTCCCGGACTAGACGGAACACCGGGGAGCTGTTTTTT | CASSSRTRRNTGELFF